This T cell receptor (beta chain) was sequenced for a study of regulatory T cells in long-lasting Graves disease (dated by TCRdb to the early 2020s). Describing the broader study: Newly diagnosed Graves' disease patients had taken antithyroid drugs for less than 3 months. The study took place in China and was registered as a clinical trial. Patients with persistent Graves' disease were compared with patients with newly diagnosed Graves' disease using TCR sequencing and RNA sequencing of peripheral blood. TCR sequencing covered some 13 persistent and around 20 newly diagnosed Graves' disease patients, some 33 samples in total. Findings and caveats that apply to the study as a whole: Persistent patients shared more public clonotypes among themselves (around 2,500) than newly diagnosed patients did (over 900). Peripheral blood alone was examined, since thyroid tissue, which constituted the primary lesion, could not be accessed. Sequencing and analysis were limited to the TCR beta chain. Compared with newly diagnosed patients, patients with persistent Graves' disease had lower TCR Shannon entropy and fewer highly expanded clones, which suggests clonal expansion. As a limitation, the authors acknowledged that the small sample size may reduce accuracy. Preferential use of TRBV28, TRBJ1-2 and TRBJ2-5 was observed in persistent disease, whereas TRBV20-1 and TRBJ2-1 were favored in newly diagnosed disease.

This clonotype was found many times. No cognate antigen has been identified for it. Nothing much larger sits one base from this clone, and base qualities are not available. Here V drops 2 bases and J drops 5 bases, and the junction holds 11 bases not matched to any gene. Taken from cysteine to phenylalanine, the CDR3 has 16 residues. Of the read, only the CDR3 DNA is kept; its 48 bases are in frame from base 1. Taken from the germline V gene (reference sequence), the CDR1 and CDR2 loops are SGHAT and FQDESV. Sample time point, as interpreted from the label and publication: newly diagnosed GD, antithyroid drugs for less than 3 months. For both TCR sequencing and RNA sequencing, RNA was extracted from PBMCs in TRIzol. Graves' disease was diagnosed according to American Thyroid Association guidelines. Recruitment of patients was carried out at an endocrinology department in Xi'an, China. Each patient gave approximately 8.8 milliliters of peripheral blood, collected in an EDTA anticoagulant tube. Ficoll Paque Plus density gradient separation was used to isolate PBMCs, and no further T cell sorting was done. An Agilent 2100 Bioanalyzer and agarose gel were used to check RNA quality, and a NanoDrop 2000 was used to measure RNA concentration.

Library construction relied on multiplex PCR. Instrument used: Illumina HiSeq 4000. iRepertoire HTBI primers and Arm-PCR amplification of CDR3 regions were used to construct TCR beta libraries. Gel purification was performed on PCR products prior to sequencing. As for the authors' bioinformatics: Gene usage analysis of CDR3 amino acid clonotypes relied on the approximately 60 TRBV and 14 TRBJ segments identified across samples. Filtered high-quality paired reads were merged into contigs using COPE and FqMerger. BLAST was used to align contigs to IMGT TRBV, TRBD and TRBJ reference genes, with CDR3 defined following IMGT. Any clonotype with a frequency above 0.1% was counted as a highly expanded clone. Repertoire diversity was measured by Shannon entropy, and V-J evenness by the Gini coefficient. Clonotypes shared by more than one individual were considered public. The public reads were quality trimmed at Q25 with fastp and then assembled into clones with MiXCR by TCRdb, keeping productive beta chains. Duplicate CDR3 protein sequences are folded into a single record with the most common DNA and genes. TCRdb, not the authors, supplied the V and J calls. In all, the sample holds 550,000 to 700,000 distinct CDR3 sequences, and around 15% of those were seen once. In total, the top ten clones hold around 12% of the sample.

The same specimen was also included in a second study, on T cells in Graves' hyperthyroidism and ophthalmopathy. As the second publication notes: Stable Graves' hyperthyroidism was defined as the absence of progression to ophthalmopathy over 18 months of follow-up. Hyperthyroidism patients were aged 18 to 65 years and newly diagnosed, with disease duration of less than 2 months. The study excluded patients with uncontrolled infections, other autoimmune diseases, pregnancy or lactation. Clinical symptoms, serum thyroxine and TRAb, thyroid ultrasound, and orbital computed tomography formed the basis for the diagnoses. The first round of RT-PCR for the TCR CDR3 was performed with the HTBI primer set and the Qiagen OneStep RT-PCR kit. Most expanded thyroid clonotypes (frequency above 0.001) were also found in blood, which suggests that blood repertoires may mirror thyroid immune responses. Ophthalmopathy was separated from stable hyperthyroidism by a 13 V-J signature model, with around 90% sensitivity and about 81% specificity obtained in cross-validation and 80%/75% obtained in testing. In validation, the model predicted progression to ophthalmopathy with roughly 70% sensitivity and over 72% specificity, a median of about 6.7 months before onset. To identify distinguishing TCR V-J signatures, a discovery cohort of around 100 patients was used, comprising approximately 40 with Graves' ophthalmopathy and some 57 with stable Graves' hyperthyroidism. Prospective prediction of ophthalmopathy was tested in an independent validation cohort consisting of 18 hyperthyroidism patients and around 16 patients who later progressed to ophthalmopathy. The roughly 91 discovery patients were randomly divided into training and test sets at a 7:3 ratio. The study also compared thyroid tissue and blood T-cell repertoires from a handful of Graves' hyperthyroidism patients. After blood sampling, hyperthyroidism patients were treated with methimazole at a starting dose of 30 mg daily, and ophthalmopathy patients were treated with high-dose intravenous methylprednisolone. A second multiplex PCR round built the libraries, followed by size selection and purification. Libraries were sequenced paired-end with 100 bp reads on an Illumina HiSeq2000. SOAPnuke was used to process the raw data, throwing out any read that contained adapters or uncalled bases, had a mean Phred below 15, or lacked an exact constant-primer or identifier match. High-quality paired reads were merged with COPE v1.2.5, and unique nucleotide sequences were defined as clonotypes. Clonotypes were aligned to IMGT TRBV, TRBD and TRBJ reference segments using MiTCR v1.1. Only V-J combinations with frequency above 0.0001, covering 99.2% of repertoires, were analysed. A TCS score was defined as the ratio of F50 (clonal expansion) to E x V (chaos), with BLOSUM62-based TCRdist applied between CDR3 peptides within each V-J. Welch's t-statistics and random forest reduced roughly 540 V-J features to some 14, which were used in a naive Bayes classifier (R e1071). Sample size was not statistically predetermined, and investigators were not blinded to group allocation. According to the paper, TCR Vbeta CDR3 sequencing was carried out on 135 peripheral blood samples, which came from 40 to 45 ophthalmopathy, roughly 75 hyperthyroidism and approximately 17 progressor patients.

The rearranged segments are TRBV11-1 and TRBJ2-7; 8 central bases correspond to TRBD2. Material: peripheral blood mononuclear cells (PBMCs), obtained at new diagnosis, from a patient treated with antithyroid drugs. The TCR comes from a man between 18 and 29 years old with Graves disease. Donor details come from another sample of the same person, matched by shared clones. The CDR3 sequence is CASSLSATSVSHEQYF. The bases are TGTGCCAGCAGCTTATCGGCGACTAGCGTGAGCCACGAGCAGTACTTC. When the CDR3 is completed using the reference TRBV11-1 and TRBJ2-7 genes on either side, the full variable domain is EAEVAQSPRYKITEKSQAVAFWCDPISGHATLYWYRQILGQGPELLVQFQDESVVDDSQLPKDRFSAERLKGVDSTLKIQPAELGDSAMYLCASSLSATSVSHEQYFGPGTRLTVT.